Listed below are T cell receptor beta chains from one sample, sequenced in a study of CD8 T cells in ankylosing spondylitis. TCRdb passed the 5' RACE reads through MiXCR, listing each CDR3 protein once. The repertoire holds some 220,000 distinct CDR3 sequences, with approximately 7.3% as singletons. The sample consisted of blood, either unsorted or a sorted T cell fraction (not recorded which). The receptors originated from a male donor with ankylosing spondylitis. The CDR3 runs from the conserved cysteine through the conserved F or W.

j_call | v_call | cdr3_aa
TRBJ2-1 | TRBV6-5 | CASSYSGLAGRNEQFF
TRBJ2-1 | TRBV27 | CASSLGAVNEQFF
TRBJ1-1 | TRBV20-1 | CSARPRGNTEAFF
TRBJ2-5 | TRBV7-7 | CASSLARGTPRETQYF
TRBJ2-5 | TRBV10-3 | CAIGGIQETQYF
TRBJ2-3 | TRBV6-6 | CASSAADTQYF
TRBJ2-1 | TRBV4-3 | CASSQATSGGGGNEQFF
TRBJ2-2 | TRBV23-1 | CASSQGDPNTRELFF
TRBJ2-2 | TRBV24-1 | CATSRSGGTGELFF
TRBJ1-1 | TRBV14 | CASSQGAVSQASEAFF
TRBJ1-6 | TRBV16 | CASSQSNRGGSPLHF
TRBJ2-7 | TRBV28 | CASSRPGQEPLEQYF
TRBJ2-7 | TRBV2 | CASRESVLANSYEQYF
TRBJ2-1 | TRBV4-3 | CASSQVLENEQFF
TRBJ1-2 | TRBV7-2 | CASSLGGQGYTF
TRBJ2-3 | TRBV5-1 | CASSWVEFTDTQYF
TRBJ1-3 | TRBV29-1 | CSVEERNHIRNTIYF
TRBJ2-7 | TRBV10-2 | CASSESSMLAGGPPYEQYF
TRBJ2-3 | TRBV13 | CASSPAGAQTDTQYF
TRBJ2-7 | TRBV4-3 | CASSQVTSGYEQYF
TRBJ2-1 | TRBV20-1 | CSASTGTASYNEQFF
TRBJ2-3 | TRBV5-5 | CASSLLREGRSTDTQYF
TRBJ2-3 | TRBV20-1 | CSARIGQAVPDTQYF
TRBJ1-1 | TRBV29-1 | CSVELGEAFF
TRBJ2-2 | TRBV6-5 | CASSYFRDTGELFF
TRBJ2-6 | TRBV9 | CASSVDPGASSGANVLTF
TRBJ2-7 | TRBV27 | CASSHQGHEQYF
TRBJ2-7 | TRBV10-3 | CAISAGTKLYEQYF
TRBJ2-2 | TRBV7-8 | CASQGGGGTGELFF
TRBJ2-7 | TRBV7-9 | CASSSQGFEQYF
TRBJ2-7 | TRBV27 | CASSIGPLLEQYF
TRBJ2-7 | TRBV6-6 | CASSPRYEQYF
TRBJ1-2 | TRBV7-9 | CASSPGTGFVDGYTF
TRBJ2-1 | TRBV12-3/TRBV12-4 | CASSPPMAGVQQFF
TRBJ2-7 | TRBV15 | CATSPGTSFYEQYF
TRBJ1-1 | TRBV7-9 | CASTLMPLSMNTEAFF
TRBJ2-7 | TRBV24-1 | CATSDSYRYEQYF
TRBJ2-7 | TRBV5-6 | CASSLRVSTYEQYF
TRBJ2-7 | TRBV7-9 | CASSSGSIYEQYF
TRBJ2-1 | TRBV28 | CASSGPDWDNEQFF
TRBJ2-3 | TRBV20-1 | CSARDRREEFDTQYF
TRBJ2-1 | TRBV24-1 | CATSGSRRGGIREQFF
TRBJ1-1 | TRBV29-1 | CSVETGVLTEAFF
TRBJ1-5 | TRBV28 | CASHDGGQPQHF
TRBJ2-5 | TRBV7-9 | CASSFTMEGETQYF
TRBJ2-7 | TRBV10-1 | CASSEDRGGSKSYEQYF
TRBJ1-2 | TRBV4-1 | CASSHRGYTF
TRBJ1-2 | TRBV5-1 | CASSFAGAEYGYTF
TRBJ2-1 | TRBV27 | CASSPGLAFGRTSYNEQFF
TRBJ1-2 | TRBV15 | CATSSFRGEGVNNYGYTF
TRBJ2-7 | TRBV28 | CASSLSSSGILGGHEQYF
TRBJ2-1 | TRBV7-9 | CASSLTAAPFF
TRBJ2-7 | TRBV25-1 | CASSEGTGFEQYF
TRBJ2-3 | TRBV11-2 | CASHLFWASGTGTDTQYF
TRBJ2-3 | TRBV28 | CASSSTPGIDTQYF
TRBJ1-5 | TRBV7-8 | CASSHPWQGNQPQHF
TRBJ1-2 | TRBV5-6 | CASSPTGALSYGYTF